These T cell receptor beta chains were read from a single sample in a study of blood T cell repertoires in COVID-19. The data were produced by immunoSEQ multiplex PCR, yet TCRdb's version contains in-frame clones alone and is incomplete. The sample lists around 99,000 clones, about 91% seen once, with around 7% in the top ten. Specimen: peripheral blood. The receptors shown here come from a man aged 45-60 years with active or convalescent COVID-19. The CDR3 runs from the conserved cysteine through the conserved F or W. Each record gives: D gene, V gene, clone size, J gene, CDR3 protein, CDR3 DNA. D genes are given only for firm matches. The size entry is marked missing in some rows and otherwise reads once, few, many or a size class.

>TRBD2|TRBV3-1/TRBV3-2|-|TRBJ2-1
CASSQASSGRAREFF
TGTGCCAGCAGCCAAGCGTCTAGCGGGAGGGCCCGTGAATTCTTC
>TRBD1|TRBV11-2|-|TRBJ1-4
CASSFTGQGGEKLFF
TGTGCCAGCAGCTTTACGGGACAGGGGGGTGAAAAACTGTTTTTT
>TRBD1|TRBV6-5|-|TRBJ1-2
CASSYRDSFGYTF
TGTGCCAGCAGTTACAGGGACAGTTTCGGCTACACCTTC
>-|TRBV27|-|TRBJ2-7
CASSPAYEQYF
TGTGCCAGCAGTCCAGCCTACGAGCAGTACTTC
>-|TRBV27|-|TRBJ2-3
CASSLLGGVAADTQYF
TGTGCCAGCAGTTTACTAGGGGGAGTGGCTGCAGATACGCAGTATTTT
>TRBD2|TRBV7-8|-|TRBJ2-2
CASKMAGAGGSGELFF
TGTGCCAGCAAAATGGCCGGAGCGGGAGGATCCGGGGAGCTGTTTTTT
>TRBD2|TRBV2|-|TRBJ2-2
CASRRRGKIGELFF
TGTGCCAGCCGACGGCGGGGGAAGATCGGGGAGCTGTTTTTT
>TRBD2|TRBV30|-|TRBJ2-3
CAWSAGTNKITDTQYF
TGTGCCTGGAGTGCAGGGACTAATAAAATCACAGATACGCAGTATTTT
>TRBD1|TRBV28|-|TRBJ1-6
CASRSDGTGGNSPLHF
TGTGCCAGCAGATCCGACGGGACAGGCGGAAATTCACCCCTCCACTTT
>TRBD2|TRBV7-2|-|TRBJ2-1
CASSPRLATGEQFF
TGTGCCAGCAGCCCAAGACTAGCGACCGGTGAGCAGTTCTTC
>-|TRBV6-2/TRBV6-3|few|TRBJ1-2
CASSYGGLYGYTF
TGTGCCAGCAGTTACGGGGGACTCTATGGCTACACCTTC
>-|TRBV29-1|-|TRBJ2-1
CSVETSGVTYNEQFF
TGCAGCGTTGAAACTAGTGGGGTTACCTACAATGAGCAGTTCTTC
>TRBD1|TRBV4-1|-|TRBJ1-5
CASSQAAGGWNQPQHF
TGCGCCAGCAGCCAAGCGGCAGGGGGCTGGAATCAGCCCCAGCATTTT
>TRBD1|TRBV2|-|TRBJ1-2
CASSYAGTGGAGGYTF
TGTGCCAGCAGTTACGCCGGGACAGGGGGCGCAGGCGGCTACACCTTC
>TRBD1|TRBV5-1|-|TRBJ1-4
CASTETGMTNEKLFF
TGCGCCAGCACCGAGACAGGGATGACTAATGAAAAACTGTTTTTT
>-|TRBV28|-|TRBJ1-5
CASSDGQLNQPQHF
TGTGCCAGCAGTGATGGACAGCTCAATCAGCCCCAGCATTTT
>TRBD2|TRBV6-2/TRBV6-3|-|TRBJ2-2
CASSSEWTSVTGELFF
TGTGCCAGCAGTTCCGAATGGACTAGCGTCACCGGGGAGCTGTTTTTT
>-|TRBV29-1|-|TRBJ2-5
CSVDVGKTQYF
TGCAGCGTTGATGTCGGGAAGACCCAGTACTTC
>TRBD1|TRBV9|-|TRBJ1-2
CASSAPDRGPSGYTF
TGTGCCAGCAGCGCCCCAGACAGGGGTCCTTCTGGCTACACCTTC
>TRBD2|TRBV11-2|-|TRBJ2-1
CASSSVTSGIKDEQFF
TGTGCCAGCAGCTCCGTGACTAGCGGGATTAAAGATGAGCAGTTCTTC
>-|TRBV5-4|-|TRBJ2-7
CASSLGRAERYEQYF
TGTGCCAGCAGCTTGGGCAGAGCGGAGAGGTACGAGCAGTACTTC
>-|TRBV7-8|-|TRBJ1-2
CASSLGVRIYGYTF
TGTGCCAGCAGCTTAGGGGTCAGGATTTATGGCTACACCTTC
>-|TRBV21-1|once|TRBJ1-4
CASSKDGDRITNEKLFF
TGTGCCAGCAGCAAAGACGGGGACAGGATAACTAATGAAAAACTGTTTTTT
>-|TRBV28|-|TRBJ1-4
CASSLLATGQSTTNEKLFF
TGTGCCAGCAGCCTCCTAGCGACGGGCCAGAGTACAACTAATGAAAAACTGTTTTTT
>TRBD1|TRBV10-3|once|TRBJ1-1
CAISRDRVSLGTEAFF
TGTGCCATCAGTCGGGACAGGGTCTCGTTAGGCACTGAAGCTTTCTTT
>-|TRBV19|-|TRBJ1-1
CASSPDGPLGLEAFF
TGTGCCAGTAGTCCCGACGGGCCCCTCGGACTAGAAGCTTTCTTT
>TRBD1|TRBV7-9|-|TRBJ2-2
CASSGTPGQGAAGELFF
TGTGCCAGCAGCGGAACTCCGGGACAGGGGGCTGCCGGGGAGCTGTTTTTT
>TRBD2|TRBV6-2/TRBV6-3|-|TRBJ2-7
CASSYSGGAGTSGRGYEQYF
TGTGCCAGCAGTTACTCAGGGGGCGCGGGGACTAGCGGGAGAGGCTACGAGCAGTACTTC
>TRBD1|TRBV5-6|-|TRBJ1-5
CASSAIGQGSNQPQHF
TGTGCCAGCAGCGCGATAGGACAGGGAAGCAATCAGCCCCAGCATTTT
>-|TRBV9|once|TRBJ1-2
CASSVAQSTNYGYTF
TGTGCCAGCAGCGTAGCACAGAGCACGAACTATGGCTACACCTTC
>TRBD1|TRBV6-5|-|TRBJ1-6
CASSLDRRDSPLHF
TGTGCCAGCAGCTTGGACAGGAGGGATTCACCCCTCCACTTT
>-|TRBV18|-|TRBJ1-1
CASSTTGMNTEAFF
TGTGCCAGCTCAACGACAGGAATGAACACTGAAGCTTTCTTT
>-|TRBV12-3/TRBV12-4|-|TRBJ2-5
CASSLGGVGTQYF
TGTGCCAGCAGTTTAGGGGGCGTTGGGACCCAGTACTTC
>-|TRBV28|-|TRBJ2-7
CASSLGRSYEQYF
TGTGCCAGCAGCCTGGGGAGGTCCTACGAGCAGTACTTC
>-|TRBV28|-|TRBJ1-4
CASRNGTRLNLANEKLFF
TGTGCCAGCAGAAACGGGACACGTCTAAATCTCGCTAATGAAAAACTGTTTTTT
>-|TRBV6-5|-|TRBJ1-5
CASSPTGTGEPQHF
TGTGCCAGCAGCCCCACCGGGACGGGAGAGCCCCAGCATTTT
>-|TRBV28|-|TRBJ1-1
CASSLSDPEAFF
TGTGCCAGCAGTTTATCAGATCCTGAAGCTTTCTTT
>TRBD1|TRBV5-1|once|TRBJ2-7
CASSLATGGAYEQYF
TGCGCCAGCAGCTTGGCGACAGGGGGCGCGTACGAGCAGTACTTC
>-|TRBV27|once|TRBJ2-3
CASSLILGDTQYF
TGTGCCAGCAGTTTAATCCTAGGAGATACGCAGTATTTT
>TRBD2|TRBV7-6|-|TRBJ2-1
CASSLGLAGTEQFF
TGTGCCAGCAGCTTAGGACTAGCGGGAACTGAGCAGTTCTTC
>-|TRBV7-9|-|TRBJ2-3
CASSLQGLSTDTQYF
TGTGCCAGCAGCTTACAGGGTCTTAGCACAGATACGCAGTATTTT
>-|TRBV30|-|TRBJ2-2
CAWSVGRTTGELFF
TGTGCCTGGAGTGTGGGGCGGACCACCGGGGAGCTGTTTTTT
>-|TRBV6-5|-|TRBJ1-4
CASSYSGGLGEKLFF
TGTGCCAGCAGTTACTCCGGGGGGCTCGGTGAAAAACTGTTTTTT
>-|TRBV10-3|-|TRBJ1-1
CAISDRGTTEAFF
TGTGCCATCAGTGACAGGGGAACAACTGAAGCTTTCTTT
>-|TRBV7-8|few|TRBJ2-1
CASSLSEVSYNEQFF
TGTGCCAGCAGCTTATCGGAGGTCTCCTACAATGAGCAGTTCTTC
>-|TRBV18|-|TRBJ1-1
CASSPRAGIIGNTEAFF
TGTGCCAGCTCACCACGGGCAGGGATAATCGGAAACACTGAAGCTTTCTTT
>TRBD1|TRBV7-8|-|TRBJ2-7
CASSVGQGAYEQYF
TGTGCCAGCAGCGTGGGACAGGGGGCGTACGAGCAGTACTTC
>TRBD2|TRBV11-3|-|TRBJ2-5
CASSLGLAGDETQYF
TGTGCCAGCAGCTTGGGACTAGCGGGAGATGAGACCCAGTACTTC
>TRBD2|TRBV30|-|TRBJ2-5
CAWSVPWTSGQETQYF
TGTGCCTGGAGTGTACCCTGGACTAGCGGCCAAGAGACCCAGTACTTC
>-|TRBV7-6|-|TRBJ2-7
CASSLPSGVVAEQYF
TGTGCCAGCAGCTTACCGTCAGGGGTTGTGGCCGAGCAGTACTTC
>TRBD1|TRBV7-9|once|TRBJ2-1
CASSFAHRDSADSYNEQFF
TGTGCCAGCAGCTTCGCACACCGGGACAGCGCGGACTCCTACAATGAGCAGTTCTTC
>-|TRBV6-5|-|TRBJ2-5
CASRRGRLQETQYF
TGTGCCAGCAGGCGGGGACGGCTTCAAGAGACCCAGTACTTC